Each of the 28 T cell receptor beta chains below was sequenced from the same sample in a study of blood T cell repertoires in COVID-19. The data were produced by immunoSEQ multiplex PCR, yet TCRdb's version contains in-frame clones alone and is incomplete. This table has some 200,000 clones, about nine tenths appearing once. The specimen was PBMCs or T cells enriched from blood (not recorded which). The receptors shown here come from a man younger than 35 with acute COVID-19.

The J gene is TRBJ2-2, the V gene TRBV28, with 7 nucleotides matching TRBD2. Germline CDR1 reads MDHEN; CDR2 reads SYDVKM. V lost 5 bases, J lost 5 bases, and 8 bases stayed unmatched. The CDR3 has 15 residues. The CDR3 here is CASSPGRSMTGELFF. Here the CDR3 DNA reads TGTGCCAGCAGTCCCGGGAGGTCGATGACCGGGGAGCTGTTTTTT.

The chain has TRBV6-5 and TRBJ2-3; a weak D match, TRBD2 (7 bases). The CDR3 has 15 amino acids. CDR1 MNHEY and CDR2 SVGAGI come from the germline V gene. Trimming took off 2 bases at V and 2 bases at J, with 11 bases between the two ends. The CDR3 loop is CASSYRGGATDTQYF. The CDR3 DNA follows: TGTGCCAGCAGTTACAGGGGGGGGGCCACAGATACGCAGTATTTT.

V is TRBV18 and J is TRBJ2-7; D unresolved. The CDR3 totals 14 residues. The germline V gene encodes CDR1 KGHSH and CDR2 LQKENI. V lost 0 bases and J 2 bases, leaving 8 bases between the germline ends. The CDR3 DNA sequence: TGTGCCAGCTCACCACCCCAACAGCCCTACGAGCAGTACTTC. Translation: CASSPPQQPYEQYF.

This clone was picked up one time. CDR3 loop: CASSVGQSYSNQPQHF. DNA of the CDR3: TGTGCCAGCAGTGTAGGACAATCCTATAGCAATCAGCCCCAGCATTTT. The chain uses TRBV2 and TRBJ1-5; TRBD1 is a possible D gene (5 bases). The CDR3 spans 16 residues. V lost 4 bases to trimming and J lost 0 bases, with 13 bases between them. CDR1 is SNHLY and CDR2 is FYNNEI in the germline V gene.

The chain combines TRBV24-1 with TRBJ2-3; TRBD2 matches 13 bases. The CDR3 has 17 amino acids. Unmatched junction bases numbered 8, after V lost 7 bases and J lost 2 bases. From germline, CDR1 is KGHDR and CDR2 SFDVKD. The CDR3 protein is CATSALGTSGTTDTQYF. The CDR3, as DNA: TGTGCCACCAGCGCACTGGGGACTAGCGGGACCACAGATACGCAGTATTTT.

V gene TRBV10-3 combines with J gene TRBJ1-2; weak D call: TRBD1 (6 bases). The CDR3 consists of 14 residues. The V gene lost 6 bases and the J gene lost 4 bases, with 15 bases spanning the gap. Germline V gene sequence: CDR1 ENHRY, CDR2 SYGVKD. CDR3 residues: CAIREGGSPYGYTF. The CDR3 region has the DNA TGTGCCATCAGGGAGGGGGGGTCTCCCTATGGCTACACCTTC.

The chain couples TRBV6-5 to TRBJ2-7; 9 bases line up with TRBD2. Germline lookup yields CDR1 MNHEY and CDR2 SVGAGI. After removal of 7 bases from V and 1 base from J, the junction contained 8 bases not matched to a gene. This CDR3 spans 15 amino acids. The CDR3 loop is CASTSPLAGSYEQYF. Written as DNA, the CDR3 is TGTGCCAGCACCTCGCCTCTAGCGGGATCCTACGAGCAGTACTTC.

This clone was detected only a few times. Other DNA sequences in this sample translate to the same CDR3. J is TRBJ2-1 and V is TRBV3-1 (or the pseudogene TRBV3-2), with TRBD1 as a possible D gene (6 bases). Per the germline V gene, CDR1 is LGHDT and CDR2 is YNNKEL (reference sequence). V lost 5 bases and J 4 bases, leaving 9 bases between the germline ends. The CDR3 extends over 13 amino acids. The CDR3 nucleotides are TGTGCCAGCAGCTTGACAGGTTACAATGAGCAGTTCTTC. This translates into CASSLTGYNEQFF.

The chain joins TRBV21-1 to TRBJ1-2. TRBV21-1 is a listed pseudogene. This CDR3 has 13 amino acids. CDR3 sequence reads: CASSNVYVEGYTF. CDR3 bases: TGTGCCAGCAGCAACGTGTACGTGGAGGGCTACACCTTC.

The gene calls are TRBV7-8 and TRBJ2-5; TRBD2 is a possible D gene (6 bases). This CDR3 has 18 amino acids. Germline V gene sequence: CDR1 SGHVS, CDR2 FQNEAQ. With 6 bases removed from V and 4 bases from J, the gap between germline ends came to 27 bases. The CDR3 is CASSPAAMFGGYGETQYF. In DNA form, the CDR3 reads TGTGCCAGCAGTCCAGCAGCCATGTTTGGGGGGTACGGAGAGACCCAGTACTTC.

The rearrangement joins TRBV19 to TRBJ1-4, with 10 bases aligning to TRBD1. The J segment lost 8 bases and the V segment lost 5 bases, leaving 11 bases of the junction unmatched. CDR1 and CDR2 (germline): LNHDA, SQIVND (reference sequence). CDR3 size: 16 residues. CDR3: CASSPPRQGAEEKLFF. Written as DNA, the CDR3 is TGTGCCAGTAGTCCCCCCAGACAGGGGGCCGAGGAAAAACTGTTTTTT.

This clone came up many times. The V and J genes are TRBV27 and TRBJ2-1; the D gene is possibly TRBD2 (5 bases). CDR3 length equals 11 residues. V gave up 7 bases and J gave up 5 bases, with 6 bases separating them. Germline V gene sequence: CDR1 MNHEY, CDR2 SMNVEV (reference sequence). The CDR3 is CASTADNEQFF. The DNA for the CDR3 is TGTGCCAGCACAGCGGACAATGAGCAGTTCTTC.

The gene calls are TRBV7-9 and TRBJ1-2; TRBD1 agrees at 11 bases. CDR1 SEHNR and CDR2 FQNEAQ come from the germline V gene (reference sequence). Unmatched junction bases numbered 5, after V lost 1 base and J lost 4 bases. The CDR3 is made up of 16 amino acids. The CDR3 DNA is TGTGCCAGCAGCTTAGACTCCGGGACAGGGGGCTATGGCTACACCTTC. Residues: CASSLDSGTGGYGYTF.

This clone was seen a single time. The rearrangement links TRBV12-5 to TRBJ1-6; D perhaps matches TRBD1 (5 bases). Germline V CDR1 and CDR2: LGHNT, FRNRAP. V was shortened by 4 bases and J by 5 bases, with 9 bases between the two germline ends. The CDR3 has 14 amino acids. Written as DNA, the CDR3 is TGTGCTAGTGGTTCTGGACAAGATAATTCACCCCTCCACTTT. It specifies CASGSGQDNSPLHF.

The genes are TRBV24-1 and TRBJ2-1; TRBD2 agrees at 14 bases. This CDR3 contains 16 residues. Trimming at V came to 4 bases and at J to 8 bases, leaving 6 bases not matched to a gene. Germline V lookup: CDR1 KGHDR, CDR2 SFDVKD. The CDR3 nucleotides read TGTGCCACCAGTGAGACTAGCGGGAGGGTAGTGGATGAGCAGTTCTTC. It encodes CATSETSGRVVDEQFF.

The chain couples TRBV5-1 to TRBJ2-7; tentative D call: TRBD2 (6 bases). The CDR3 extends over 16 amino acids. V lost 4 bases, J lost 1 base, and 18 bases lay in between. Germline-derived CDR1 and CDR2 are SGHRS and YFSETQ. CDR3 in DNA: TGCGCCAGCAGCGTCACACCTCAGCGGGCGTCCTACGAGCAGTACTTC. It translates to CASSVTPQRASYEQYF.

The chain is built from TRBV30 and TRBJ1-2; no reliable D call. V was shortened by 7 bases and J by 5 bases, with 29 bases between the two germline ends. Germline loops: CDR1 GTSNPN, CDR2 SVGIG (reference sequence). The CDR3 covers 17 residues. CDR3 in DNA: TGTGCCTTCAGGATCGAGGCAACCGGGCGAAGGGAGTATGGCTACACCTTC. It specifies CAFRIEATGRREYGYTF.

The V call is TRBV18, the J call TRBJ2-2, with D possibly matching TRBD2 (5 bases). V gave up 6 bases and J gave up 7 bases, with 18 bases separating them. The CDR3 runs to 15 residues. CDR1 and CDR2 from the germline V gene are KGHSH and LQKENI. The CDR3 DNA reads TGTGCCAGCTCGCAATCGACTATAGTCGGCGGGGAGCTGTTTTTT. Its protein is CASSQSTIVGGELFF.

CDR3 residues: CASSSAANTEAFF. The CDR3 DNA reads as TGTGCCAGCAGCTCCGCGGCGAACACTGAAGCTTTCTTT. The gene calls are TRBV12-3 or TRBV12-4 and TRBJ1-1; no clear D gene. This CDR3 is 13 amino acids long. Trimming took 6 bases from V and 1 from J, leaving 9 bases between them.

The chain employs TRBV28 and TRBJ1-1; TRBD1 might be the D (5 bases). The CDR3 covers 16 residues. The V gene lost 5 bases and the J gene lost 0 bases, with 16 bases spanning the gap. The germline CDR1 and CDR2 sequences are MDHEN and SYDVKM. The CDR3 loop reads CASSRGFGSVNTEAFF. As DNA, the CDR3 is TGTGCCAGCAGTAGGGGTTTTGGGTCAGTGAACACTGAAGCTTTCTTT.

The J gene is TRBJ2-3, the V gene TRBV4-3; TRBD1 matches at 10 bases. The V and J ends lost 5 bases and 6 bases, in that order; junction bases with no gene match: 8. Germline V gives CDR1 LGHNA, CDR2 YSLEER. This CDR3 has 15 amino acids. CDR3 in amino acids: CASSEGQGIKDTQYF. The CDR3 nucleotides are TGCGCCAGCAGCGAGGGACAGGGGATTAAGGATACGCAGTATTTT.

The DNA for the CDR3 is TGTGCCAGCAGCTTCGGGATAGCGGGAGCGGGGGAGACCCAGTACTTC. Translation: CASSFGIAGAGETQYF. The chain combines TRBV5-4 with TRBJ2-5; 9 bases line up with TRBD2. CDR3 length equals 16 residues. The germline CDR1 and CDR2 sequences are SGHNT and YYREEE (reference sequence). V shed 2 bases and J 5 bases; nucleotides not matched to a gene: 10.

The chain carries TRBV7-6 and TRBJ2-7, with 10 bases identical to TRBD2. This CDR3 has 18 amino acids. The V and J ends lost 5 bases and 3 bases, in that order; junction bases with no gene match: 16. Germline loops: CDR1 SGHVS, CDR2 FNYEAQ. This CDR3 is CASSPGLAGEPTRYEQYF. CDR3 bases: TGTGCCAGCAGCCCCGGGCTAGCGGGAGAGCCTACCCGCTACGAGCAGTACTTC. Combining the CDR3 with reference TRBV7-6 and TRBJ2-7 gives the whole variable domain GAGVSQSPRYKVTKRGQDVALRCDPISGHVSLYWYRQALGQGPEFLTYFNYEAQQDKSGLPNDRFSAERPEGSISTLTIQRTEQRDSAMYRCASSPGLAGEPTRYEQYFGPGTRLTVT.

V is TRBV27 and J is TRBJ1-5, with unresolved D. The CDR3 spans 13 residues. V lost 10 bases, J lost 0 bases, and 10 bases lay in between. Looked up from germline, CDR1 is MNHEY and CDR2 is SMNVEV (reference sequence). CDR3 in amino acids: CATGLYSNQPQHF. CDR3 DNA: TGTGCCACGGGGTTATATAGCAATCAGCCCCAGCATTTT.

The rearrangement uses TRBV27 and TRBJ1-1; D gene ambiguous. The CDR3 runs to 12 residues. Germline CDR1 reads MNHEY; CDR2 reads SMNVEV (reference sequence). Trimming stripped 5 bases from V and 5 bases from J, with 9 bases between. CDR3 in DNA: TGTGCCAGCAGTCGAGGTGGGACTGAAGCTTTCTTT. Amino acids: CASSRGGTEAFF.

The chain carries TRBV29-1 and TRBJ2-7; D is perhaps TRBD2 (6 bases). Trimming removed 5 bases from V and 6 bases from J, with 11 bases in between. The CDR3 contains 11 residues. Per the germline V gene, CDR1 is SQVTM and CDR2 is ANQGSEA. CDR3 sequence: CSVWTGAEQYF. CDR3 coding DNA: TGCAGCGTTTGGACGGGAGCCGAGCAGTACTTC.

The V and J genes are TRBV7-2 and TRBJ1-3; TRBD1 aligns across 7 bases. The V segment lost 4 bases and the J segment 3 bases; nucleotides outside the gene matches: 6. The V gene's germline CDR1 is SGHTA and CDR2 FQGNSA. The CDR3 is made up of 15 amino acids. This CDR3 reads CASSSTGTVGNTIYF. The CDR3 DNA is TGTGCCAGCAGCTCGACCGGGACAGTTGGAAACACCATATATTTT.

The rearrangement uses TRBV19 and TRBJ2-1; 8 nucleotides match TRBD2. The CDR3 contains 14 residues. CDR1 LNHDA and CDR2 SQIVND come from the germline V gene (reference sequence). V lost 7 bases to trimming and J lost 5 bases; unmatched junction nucleotides: 7. CDR3: CASKVGLGNNEQFF. CDR3 sequence (DNA): TGTGCCAGTAAAGTGGGACTAGGGAACAATGAGCAGTTCTTC.